Listed below are T cell receptor beta chains from one sample, sequenced in a study of OX40 agonist ivuxolimab in advanced cancers. The data were produced by immunoSEQ multiplex PCR, yet TCRdb's version contains in-frame clones alone and is incomplete. The table has about 32,000 clones, 81% seen once. Material: CD4+ or CD8+ T cells sorted from blood, obtained in a trial of the OX40 agonist ivuxolimab. The receptors originated from an adult with an advanced solid tumor such as melanoma, head and neck, liver or kidney cancer. Each CDR3 is given with its conserved first and last residue. Each record gives: CDR3 length, V gene, D gene, clone size, J gene, CDR3 DNA, CDR3 protein. A D gene is named only where the DNA matches it firmly. Expanded clones get a size class; other rows say once, few or many, or leave the size out.

cdr3_length: 13; v_call: TRBV6-1; d_call: NA; clone_size: NA; j_call: TRBJ2-7; cdr3_nt: TGTGCCAGCAGATCACAAAAAACCTACGAGCAGTACTTC; cdr3_aa: CASRSQKTYEQYF
cdr3_length: 13; v_call: TRBV19; d_call: NA; clone_size: NA; j_call: TRBJ1-1; cdr3_nt: TGTGCCAGTAAGAACCCTTTGAACACTGAAGCTTTCTTT; cdr3_aa: CASKNPLNTEAFF
cdr3_length: 12; v_call: TRBV30; d_call: TRBD1; clone_size: large; j_call: TRBJ1-2; cdr3_nt: TGTGCCTGGTGGGACAGGATCTATGGCTACACCTTC; cdr3_aa: CAWWDRIYGYTF
cdr3_length: 15; v_call: TRBV28; d_call: NA; clone_size: NA; j_call: TRBJ1-4; cdr3_nt: TGTGCCAGCAGTTTAGGTCCGCGGTCGAATGAAAAACTGTTTTTT; cdr3_aa: CASSLGPRSNEKLFF
cdr3_length: 14; v_call: TRBV18; d_call: NA; clone_size: NA; j_call: TRBJ2-3; cdr3_nt: TGTGCCAGCTCGTCCGATAGCGGACCTGATACGCAGTATTTT; cdr3_aa: CASSSDSGPDTQYF
cdr3_length: 17; v_call: TRBV28; d_call: NA; clone_size: NA; j_call: TRBJ2-4; cdr3_nt: TGTGCCAGCAGTTTGGTTTCCCAGGGGTACGGCAAAAACATTCAGTACTTC; cdr3_aa: CASSLVSQGYGKNIQYF
cdr3_length: 16; v_call: TRBV2; d_call: TRBD2; clone_size: NA; j_call: TRBJ2-3; cdr3_nt: TGTGCCAGCAGTGACGGCGCGGGGGGGTACACAGATACGCAGTATTTT; cdr3_aa: CASSDGAGGYTDTQYF
cdr3_length: 14; v_call: TRBV6-5; d_call: NA; clone_size: NA; j_call: TRBJ2-3; cdr3_nt: TGTGCCAGCAGCCCCCACGGGGTCACAGATACGCAGTATTTT; cdr3_aa: CASSPHGVTDTQYF
cdr3_length: 17; v_call: TRBV7-9; d_call: TRBD2; clone_size: NA; j_call: TRBJ2-1; cdr3_nt: TGTGCCAGCAGCTCGTATGGGGGGACTAGCGGCCTGGGAGAGCAGTTCTTC; cdr3_aa: CASSSYGGTSGLGEQFF
cdr3_length: 16; v_call: TRBV28; d_call: NA; clone_size: NA; j_call: TRBJ1-5; cdr3_nt: TGTGCCAGCAGTAACCTCCTCACCTACCCGAATCAGCCCCAGCATTTT; cdr3_aa: CASSNLLTYPNQPQHF
cdr3_length: 15; v_call: TRBV27; d_call: NA; clone_size: NA; j_call: TRBJ2-7; cdr3_nt: TGTGCCAGCAGCTCCGGCGAGGGGGGCAAAGAAGGAGAGTACTTC; cdr3_aa: CASSSGEGGKEGEYF
cdr3_length: 15; v_call: TRBV29-1; d_call: NA; clone_size: once; j_call: TRBJ1-5; cdr3_nt: TGCAGCGTTGAAGCTTCTGGAGGCACCAATCAGCCCCAGCATTTT; cdr3_aa: CSVEASGGTNQPQHF
cdr3_length: 15; v_call: TRBV6-6; d_call: TRBD1; clone_size: once; j_call: TRBJ2-5; cdr3_nt: TGTGCCAGCAGTTACCTCGGGACAGGGGCAGAGACCCAGTACTTC; cdr3_aa: CASSYLGTGAETQYF
cdr3_length: 15; v_call: TRBV27; d_call: TRBD1; clone_size: NA; j_call: TRBJ1-4; cdr3_nt: TGTGCCAGCAGTTTCCGACAGGGACTTAATGAAAAACTGTTTTTT; cdr3_aa: CASSFRQGLNEKLFF
cdr3_length: 15; v_call: TRBV5-6; d_call: NA; clone_size: few; j_call: TRBJ1-2; cdr3_nt: TGTGCCAGCACCTGGGGCGGACCCTATAACTATGGCTACACCTTC; cdr3_aa: CASTWGGPYNYGYTF